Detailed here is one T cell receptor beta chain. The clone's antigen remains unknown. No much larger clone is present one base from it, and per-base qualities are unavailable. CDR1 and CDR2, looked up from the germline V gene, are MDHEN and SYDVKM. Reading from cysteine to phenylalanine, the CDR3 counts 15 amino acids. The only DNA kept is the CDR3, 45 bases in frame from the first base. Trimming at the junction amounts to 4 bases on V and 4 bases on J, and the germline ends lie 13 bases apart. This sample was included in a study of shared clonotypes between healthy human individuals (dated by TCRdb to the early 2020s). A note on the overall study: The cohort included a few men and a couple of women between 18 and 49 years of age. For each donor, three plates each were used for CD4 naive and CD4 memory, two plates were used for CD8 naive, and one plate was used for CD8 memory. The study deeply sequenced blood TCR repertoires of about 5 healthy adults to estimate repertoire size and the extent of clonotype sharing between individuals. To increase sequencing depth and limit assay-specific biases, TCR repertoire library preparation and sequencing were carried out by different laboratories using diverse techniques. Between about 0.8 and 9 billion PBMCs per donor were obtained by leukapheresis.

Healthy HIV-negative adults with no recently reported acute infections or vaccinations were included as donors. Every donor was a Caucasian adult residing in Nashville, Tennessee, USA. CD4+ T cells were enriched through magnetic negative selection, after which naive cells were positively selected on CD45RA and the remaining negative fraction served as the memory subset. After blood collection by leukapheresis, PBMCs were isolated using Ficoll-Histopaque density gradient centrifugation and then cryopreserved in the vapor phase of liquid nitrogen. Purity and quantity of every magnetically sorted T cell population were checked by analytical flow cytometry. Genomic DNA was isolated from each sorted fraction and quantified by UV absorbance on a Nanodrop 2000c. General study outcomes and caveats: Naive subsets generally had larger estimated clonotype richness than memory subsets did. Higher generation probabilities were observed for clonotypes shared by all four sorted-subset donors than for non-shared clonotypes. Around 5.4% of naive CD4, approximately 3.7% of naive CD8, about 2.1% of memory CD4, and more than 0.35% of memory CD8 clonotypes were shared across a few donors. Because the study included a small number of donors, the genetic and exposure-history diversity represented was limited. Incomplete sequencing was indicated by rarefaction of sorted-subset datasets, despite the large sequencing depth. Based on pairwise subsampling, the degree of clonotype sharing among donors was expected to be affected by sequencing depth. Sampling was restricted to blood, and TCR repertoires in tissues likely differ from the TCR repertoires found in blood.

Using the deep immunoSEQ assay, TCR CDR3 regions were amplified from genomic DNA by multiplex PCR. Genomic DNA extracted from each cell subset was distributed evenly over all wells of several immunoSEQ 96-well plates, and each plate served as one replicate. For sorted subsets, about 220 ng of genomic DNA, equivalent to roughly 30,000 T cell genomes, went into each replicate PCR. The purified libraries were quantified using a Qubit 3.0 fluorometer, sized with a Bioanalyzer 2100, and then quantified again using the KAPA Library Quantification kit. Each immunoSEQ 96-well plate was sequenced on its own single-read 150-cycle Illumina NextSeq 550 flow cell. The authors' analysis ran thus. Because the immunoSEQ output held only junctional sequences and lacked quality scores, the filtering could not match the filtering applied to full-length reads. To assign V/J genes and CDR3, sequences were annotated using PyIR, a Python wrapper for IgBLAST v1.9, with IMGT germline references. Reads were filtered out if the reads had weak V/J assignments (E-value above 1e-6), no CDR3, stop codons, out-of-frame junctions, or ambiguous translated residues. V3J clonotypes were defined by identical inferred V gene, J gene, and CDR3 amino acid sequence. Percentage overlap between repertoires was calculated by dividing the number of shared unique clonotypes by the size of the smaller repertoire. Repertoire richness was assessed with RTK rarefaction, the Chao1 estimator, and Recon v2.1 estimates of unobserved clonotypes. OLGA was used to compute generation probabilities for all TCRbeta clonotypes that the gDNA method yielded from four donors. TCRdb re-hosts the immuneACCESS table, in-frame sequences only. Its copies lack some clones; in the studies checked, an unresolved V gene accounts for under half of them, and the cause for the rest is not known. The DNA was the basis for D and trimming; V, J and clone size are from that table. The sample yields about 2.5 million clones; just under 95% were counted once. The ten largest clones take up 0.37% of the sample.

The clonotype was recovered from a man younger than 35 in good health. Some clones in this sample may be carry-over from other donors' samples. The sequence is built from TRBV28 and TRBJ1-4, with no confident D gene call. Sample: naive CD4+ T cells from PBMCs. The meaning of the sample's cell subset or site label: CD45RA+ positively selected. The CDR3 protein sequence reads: CASSSWGVFNEKLFF. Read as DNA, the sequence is TGTGCCAGCAGTTCATGGGGAGTTTTTAATGAAAAACTGTTTTTT.